These T cell receptor beta chains were read from a single sample in a study of blood T cell repertoires in COVID-19. Assay used: immunoSEQ multiplex PCR; TCRdb lists only in-frame clones, some missing. Of about 160,000 clones listed, 90% to 95% were seen once; the top ten hold roughly 4.8%. Sequenced: peripheral blood. All receptors come from a woman aged 45 to 65 with acute or convalescent COVID-19. Each CDR3 is given with its conserved first and last residue. Each record gives: D gene, J gene, clone size, V gene, CDR3 DNA, CDR3 protein. A D gene is named only where the DNA matches it firmly. Not every row has a clone size; where given, it reads once, few, many or a size class.

- TRBJ2-7 - TRBV6-5 TGTGCCAGCAGGAGGGGCCAGGGGAACGAGCAGTACTTC CASRRGQGNEQYF
TRBD1 TRBJ1-2 - TRBV29-1 TGCAGCGTCGGACAGGGGGCGGCTGGCTACACCTTC CSVGQGAAGYTF
- TRBJ2-1 - TRBV10-1 TGCGCCAGCAGTGGCCCCACCCGAGGGTCCTACAATGAGCAGTTCTTC CASSGPTRGSYNEQFF
TRBD2 TRBJ2-1 - TRBV30 TGTGCCTGGAACTCAGCGGGATTCTACAATGAGCAGTTCTTC CAWNSAGFYNEQFF
- TRBJ1-2 - TRBV5-5 TGTGCCAGCAGCTTGGCCTTGGGAGAAGACTATGGCTACACCTTC CASSLALGEDYGYTF
- TRBJ2-2 - TRBV7-9 TGTGCCAGCAGCTCCCGGGTCACGAACACCGGGGAGCTGTTTTTT CASSSRVTNTGELFF
- TRBJ1-3 once TRBV28 TGTGCCAGCAGTTTGGCAGGGGCTGGAAACACCATATATTTT CASSLAGAGNTIYF
TRBD2 TRBJ2-7 - TRBV7-3 TGTGCCAGCAGCCTAGCGGGGGGCTACGAGCAGTACTTC CASSLAGGYEQYF
- TRBJ1-5 - TRBV12-3/TRBV12-4 TGTGCCAGCAGCCCCCGAGGCAATCAGCCCCAGCATTTT CASSPRGNQPQHF
- TRBJ1-5 - TRBV5-6 TGTGCCAGCAGTAGACAGGTAGCGAATCAGCCCCAGCATTTT CASSRQVANQPQHF
TRBD1 TRBJ1-1 - TRBV5-1 TGCGCCAGCAGCTTGATTCTTCGACAGGGAGCAAGAAGGTTGAACACTGAAGCTTTCTTT CASSLILRQGARRLNTEAFF
- TRBJ1-3 - TRBV11-2 TGTGCCAGCAGCTTAGGGGGCGGCTCTGGAAACACCATATATTTT CASSLGGGSGNTIYF
TRBD2 TRBJ2-3 few TRBV15 TGTGCCACCAGCAGCGCACTAGCGGAGAGCACAGATACGCAGTATTTT CATSSALAESTDTQYF
- TRBJ2-1 - TRBV10-3 TGTGCCATCAGTGTTTCGCAGGCTCACTACAATGAGCAGTTCTTC CAISVSQAHYNEQFF
- TRBJ2-2 - TRBV7-3 TGTGCCAGCAGCCACGCTAACGGGGAGCTGTTTTTT CASSHANGELFF
TRBD1 TRBJ2-7 - TRBV7-8 TGTGCCACTTCCGGGACAGGGGGCTACGAGCAGTACTTC CATSGTGGYEQYF
- TRBJ1-1 - TRBV7-6 TGTGCCAGCAGCTTAGAGGAGGGGCTGCGAGCTTTCTTT CASSLEEGLRAFF
- TRBJ2-6 - TRBV7-6 TGTGCCAGCAGCCGGGGTGGGGCTGGGGCCAACGTCCTGACTTTC CASSRGGAGANVLTF
TRBD1 TRBJ2-7 few TRBV6-5 TGTGCCAGCAGTTACAGGGACAGGGGCTACGAGCAGTACTTC CASSYRDRGYEQYF
- TRBJ2-5 - TRBV4-1 TGCGCCAGCAGCTTGGGGGGCCAAGAGACCCAGTACTTC CASSLGGQETQYF
TRBD1 TRBJ1-5 - TRBV27 TGTGCCAGCAGTTCGTCGGGGACAGGGAATCAGCCCCAGCATTTT CASSSSGTGNQPQHF
TRBD1 TRBJ2-6 - TRBV24-1 TGTGCCACCAGTGCCGGGACAGGGCTTTCCGGGGCCAACGTCCTGACTTTC CATSAGTGLSGANVLTF
TRBD1 TRBJ2-1 - TRBV12-5 TGTGCTAGTGGTTTGGTACAGGGGTGGGCGCAAAATGAGCAGTTCTTC CASGLVQGWAQNEQFF
- TRBJ1-4 - TRBV5-1 TGCGCCAGCAGCTTGGCCACGGGGCAGGGGGAAAAACTGTTTTTT CASSLATGQGEKLFF
TRBD2 TRBJ2-1 once TRBV28 TGTGCCAGCAGTCCTCTAGCGGGAGGGCCAAATGAGCAGTTCTTC CASSPLAGGPNEQFF
- TRBJ1-4 - TRBV5-1 TGCGCCAGCAGCGTCGGACTGAATGAAAAACTGTTTTTT CASSVGLNEKLFF
TRBD2 TRBJ2-1 once TRBV6-4 TGTGCCAGCAGTGACTCGGCGGTCAACCTCCTTGGCGGGAGCTCCTACAATGAGCAGTTCTTC CASSDSAVNLLGGSSYNEQFF
TRBD2 TRBJ2-1 - TRBV27 TGTGCCAGCAGTATCCAACCTGGACTAGCGGGAGAGAATGAGCAGTTCTTC CASSIQPGLAGENEQFF
- TRBJ1-1 - TRBV12-3/TRBV12-4 TGTGCCAGCAGTTTAGCGGTGGCAACGGGAGCTTTCTTT CASSLAVATGAFF
- TRBJ1-6 - TRBV21-1 TGTGCCAGCAGCAACCCGGGACAGTCCATGAGCTCCTATAATTCACCCCTCCACTTT CASSNPGQSMSSYNSPLHF
TRBD1 TRBJ1-2 - TRBV19 TGTGCCAGTAGTACTTTGGACAGGACTAACTATGGCTACACCTTC CASSTLDRTNYGYTF
TRBD2 TRBJ2-5 - TRBV28 TGTGCCAGCAGTTTATTCCTAACTAGCGGGCAGAACCAAGAGACCCAGTACTTC CASSLFLTSGQNQETQYF
TRBD1 TRBJ2-3 - TRBV29-1 TGCAGCGTCCGAAGCCACAGGGGTACAGATACGCAGTATTTT CSVRSHRGTDTQYF
TRBD1 TRBJ1-2 - TRBV5-4 TGTGCCAGCAGCCCCCCCGGACAGGTCTATGGCTACACCTTC CASSPPGQVYGYTF
- TRBJ1-4 - TRBV7-8 TGTGCCAGCAGCTTAGGTTCTGGACAGTTTAATGAAAAACTGTTTTTT CASSLGSGQFNEKLFF
- TRBJ2-1 - TRBV27 TGTGCCAGCAGTTCTCGACAAGGCTACAATGAGCAGTTCTTC CASSSRQGYNEQFF
TRBD1 TRBJ1-1 once TRBV28 TGTGCCAGCAGCCCCATTGGGACAGCGGGCACTGAAGCTTTCTTT CASSPIGTAGTEAFF
TRBD1 TRBJ2-1 - TRBV28 TGTGCCAGCAGCACCGGGACAGCCCTCTACAATGAGCAGTTCTTC CASSTGTALYNEQFF
- TRBJ2-1 - TRBV11-3 TGTGCCAGCAGCTTAGCGGGAAAATACTACAATGAGCAGTTCTTC CASSLAGKYYNEQFF
TRBD2 TRBJ2-1 once TRBV10-1 TGCGCCAACTCCGGGGGGGGACTCTCCTACAATGAGCAGTTCTTC CANSGGGLSYNEQFF
TRBD1 TRBJ1-5 - TRBV28 TGTGCCACAAGGGGGCCTAATCAGCCCCAGCATTTT CATRGPNQPQHF
TRBD1 TRBJ2-5 - TRBV3-1/TRBV3-2 TGTGCCAGCAGCCAAGGACAGGGTGGAGAGACCCAGTACTTC CASSQGQGGETQYF
- TRBJ2-3 - TRBV11-2 TGTGCCAGCAGCGTAGGGTCTAGCGCGGATACGCAGTATTTT CASSVGSSADTQYF
TRBD1 TRBJ2-5 - TRBV11-3 TGTGCCAGCAGCATTGGGACAGGGGTGGGGGAGACCCAGTACTTC CASSIGTGVGETQYF
- TRBJ1-5 - TRBV2 TGTGCCAGCAGATCAGGGCCTAATCAGCCCCAGCATTTT CASRSGPNQPQHF
- TRBJ1-2 - TRBV21-1 TGTGCCAGCAGCAATGAAACCGGCAGGACAGGGGGCGGCGGCTACACCTTC CASSNETGRTGGGGYTF
- TRBJ2-3 - TRBV10-3 TGTGCCATCGGGGCCCCGGGCAGCGCGATGGATACGCAGTATTTT CAIGAPGSAMDTQYF
- TRBJ1-6 - TRBV2 TGTGCCAGCAGTCCAGGGCCGAATTCACCCCTCCACTTT CASSPGPNSPLHF
- TRBJ2-7 - TRBV7-9 TGTGCCAGCAGCCAAACAGGGACGGACGAGCAGTACTTC CASSQTGTDEQYF
- TRBJ2-1 - TRBV3-1/TRBV3-2 TGTGCCAGCAGCCAAGATCCCCTAGGAGGTAGGAGAGACAATGAGCAGTTCTTC CASSQDPLGGRRDNEQFF
- TRBJ2-1 - TRBV4-3 TGCGCCAGCAGCCAAGGAGTCCCAGGGATCGATGAGCAGTTCTTC CASSQGVPGIDEQFF